These T cell receptor beta chains were read from a single sample in a study of T cells after yellow fever vaccination. TCRdb reanalysed the 5' RACE reads using MiXCR and keeps one entry per CDR3 protein. The sample has about 220,000 distinct CDR3 sequences, roughly 3.3% seen once; the top ten hold 3.2%. Material: CD4+ T cells sorted from PBMCs, obtained 10 days after the yellow fever booster vaccination. The receptors derive from a young man who received the YFV17D yellow fever vaccine. CDR3s include the opening cysteine and the closing phenylalanine or tryptophan. Fields, in order: J gene, V gene, clone size, D gene, CDR3 DNA, CDR3 protein. A D gene is named only where the DNA matches it firmly. Size is omitted from some rows. Given values are once, few, many or a class for expanded clones.

j_call: TRBJ2-5
v_call: TRBV7-2
clone_size: many
d_call: .
cdr3_nt: TGTGCCAGCAGCTTAGGTGGGACATCGAGGAGGGAGACCCAGTACTTC
cdr3_aa: CASSLGGTSRRETQYF

j_call: TRBJ2-7
v_call: TRBV19
clone_size: .
d_call: .
cdr3_nt: TGTGCCAGTAGTACCCCAACGACATCCTCCTACGAGCAGTACTTC
cdr3_aa: CASSTPTTSSYEQYF

j_call: TRBJ2-7
v_call: TRBV12-3/TRBV12-4
clone_size: few
d_call: .
cdr3_nt: TGTGCCAGCAGTCCCGGGCCCCGATACGAGCAGTACTTC
cdr3_aa: CASSPGPRYEQYF

j_call: TRBJ2-5
v_call: TRBV2
clone_size: .
d_call: .
cdr3_nt: TGTGCCAGCCGGAACTTAGCGTCCCAAGAGACCCAGTACTTC
cdr3_aa: CASRNLASQETQYF

j_call: TRBJ1-2
v_call: TRBV19
clone_size: once
d_call: .
cdr3_nt: TGTGCCAGTAGGATTGGGGTCTATGGCTACACCTTC
cdr3_aa: CASRIGVYGYTF

j_call: TRBJ2-7
v_call: TRBV11-2
clone_size: many
d_call: .
cdr3_nt: TGTGCCAGCAGCTTAGATCCCGGGGGCGAGCAGTACTTC
cdr3_aa: CASSLDPGGEQYF

j_call: TRBJ1-3
v_call: TRBV6-5
clone_size: many
d_call: .
cdr3_nt: TGTGCCAGCAGTGATTGGACGGGGGGTGGAAACACCATATATTTT
cdr3_aa: CASSDWTGGGNTIYF

j_call: TRBJ2-7
v_call: TRBV11-1
clone_size: many
d_call: TRBD1
cdr3_nt: TGTGCCAGCAGCTTTGTCGGACAGGACTACGAGCAGTACTTC
cdr3_aa: CASSFVGQDYEQYF

j_call: TRBJ1-4
v_call: TRBV20-1
clone_size: .
d_call: .
cdr3_nt: TGCAGTGCTATCGGAACAGGGAATAATGAAAAACTGTTTTTT
cdr3_aa: CSAIGTGNNEKLFF

j_call: TRBJ1-1
v_call: TRBV19
clone_size: .
d_call: .
cdr3_nt: TGTGCCAGTAGTGCCACAGGGTTCACTGAAGCTTTCTTT
cdr3_aa: CASSATGFTEAFF

j_call: TRBJ2-5
v_call: TRBV7-2
clone_size: few
d_call: .
cdr3_nt: TGTGCCAGCAGCTTAGCCCTGTTGGGAGAGACCCAGTACTTC
cdr3_aa: CASSLALLGETQYF

j_call: TRBJ2-5
v_call: TRBV7-9
clone_size: .
d_call: .
cdr3_nt: TGTGCCAGCAGCTTCGGACAGAACCAAGAGACCCAGTACTTC
cdr3_aa: CASSFGQNQETQYF

j_call: TRBJ2-3
v_call: TRBV6-2/TRBV6-3
clone_size: few
d_call: .
cdr3_nt: TGTGCCAGCAGGTCTGCGCCCGATACGCAGTATTTT
cdr3_aa: CASRSAPDTQYF

j_call: TRBJ1-2
v_call: TRBV25-1
clone_size: few
d_call: TRBD1
cdr3_nt: TGTGCCAGCAGTTCCCCTCGTGGGGACAGGTATGGCTACACCTTC
cdr3_aa: CASSSPRGDRYGYTF

j_call: TRBJ2-1
v_call: TRBV5-1
clone_size: few
d_call: TRBD2
cdr3_nt: TGCGCCAGCAGCTTGCAACTAGCGGCCAGCTACAATGAGCAGTTCTTC
cdr3_aa: CASSLQLAASYNEQFF

j_call: TRBJ2-3
v_call: TRBV11-2
clone_size: many
d_call: TRBD2
cdr3_nt: TGTGCCAGCAGCCTCGCCCTACTAGCGGGGGGGGTTGGAGATACGCAGTATTTT
cdr3_aa: CASSLALLAGGVGDTQYF

j_call: TRBJ1-4
v_call: TRBV12-3/TRBV12-4
clone_size: many
d_call: .
cdr3_nt: TGTGCCAGCAGTCCTCTTCTTGGGCCAACTAATGAAAAACTGTTTTTT
cdr3_aa: CASSPLLGPTNEKLFF

j_call: TRBJ1-5
v_call: TRBV6-2/TRBV6-3
clone_size: few
d_call: .
cdr3_nt: TGTGCCAGCAGAACCACGGGGGGGTATCAGCCCCAGCATTTT
cdr3_aa: CASRTTGGYQPQHF

j_call: TRBJ2-1
v_call: TRBV5-1
clone_size: many
d_call: .
cdr3_nt: TGCGCCAGCAGCTTGGTGCCAGGGAACAATGAGCAGTTCTTC
cdr3_aa: CASSLVPGNNEQFF

j_call: TRBJ1-1
v_call: TRBV18
clone_size: .
d_call: .
cdr3_nt: TGTGCCAGCGCTGGGGCAGAAAACACTGAAGCTTTCTTT
cdr3_aa: CASAGAENTEAFF

j_call: TRBJ1-5
v_call: TRBV18
clone_size: many
d_call: .
cdr3_nt: TGTGCCAGCTCACCAAGATCGGGGGGCCAGCCCCAGCATTTT
cdr3_aa: CASSPRSGGQPQHF

j_call: TRBJ2-1
v_call: TRBV11-1
clone_size: .
d_call: .
cdr3_nt: TGTGCCAGCAGCTTTCGCATGGAAACAGGCTCCTACAATGGGCAGTTCTTC
cdr3_aa: CASSFRMETGSYNGQFF

j_call: TRBJ2-1
v_call: TRBV10-3
clone_size: many
d_call: .
cdr3_nt: TGTGCCATCAGTCCCCGAGGCAATGAGCAGTTCTTC
cdr3_aa: CAISPRGNEQFF

j_call: TRBJ2-5
v_call: TRBV5-1
clone_size: many
d_call: .
cdr3_nt: TGCGCCAGCAGCTCCGGGACCTACGAGACCCAGTACTTC
cdr3_aa: CASSSGTYETQYF

j_call: TRBJ1-2
v_call: TRBV7-2
clone_size: many
d_call: TRBD1
cdr3_nt: TGTGCCAGCACGAACAGGGGGGGGAACTATGGCTACACCTTC
cdr3_aa: CASTNRGGNYGYTF

j_call: TRBJ2-6
v_call: TRBV6-5
clone_size: .
d_call: .
cdr3_nt: TGTGCCAGCAGTTACTCGAGGCCAGGGGACTCTGGGGCCAACGTCCTGACTTTC
cdr3_aa: CASSYSRPGDSGANVLTF

j_call: TRBJ2-1
v_call: TRBV20-1
clone_size: many
d_call: .
cdr3_nt: TGCAGTGTTCAGGGGGGGCCACGGGAGCAGTTCTTC
cdr3_aa: CSVQGGPREQFF

j_call: TRBJ1-1
v_call: TRBV14
clone_size: few
d_call: .
cdr3_nt: TGTGCCAGCAGCCAAGAAATGAACACTGAAGCTTTCTTT
cdr3_aa: CASSQEMNTEAFF

j_call: TRBJ2-7
v_call: TRBV20-1
clone_size: many
d_call: .
cdr3_nt: TGCGGAAAGGGTGGTAGACAGCCCCTGGGGCAGTACTTC
cdr3_aa: CGKGGRQPLGQYF

j_call: TRBJ1-2
v_call: TRBV7-3
clone_size: .
d_call: .
cdr3_nt: TGTGCCAGAGCCATGGACAGACCCTTTAGGGGCTACACCTTC
cdr3_aa: CARAMDRPFRGYTF

j_call: TRBJ2-3
v_call: TRBV11-2
clone_size: many
d_call: .
cdr3_nt: TGTGCCAGCAGCTGGGACAGCACAGATACGCAGTATTTT
cdr3_aa: CASSWDSTDTQYF

j_call: TRBJ1-1
v_call: TRBV4-3
clone_size: many
d_call: .
cdr3_nt: TGCGCCAGCAGCACCCTGGGCCCCAGGATGAACACTGAAGCTTTCTTT
cdr3_aa: CASSTLGPRMNTEAFF

j_call: TRBJ2-3
v_call: TRBV5-1
clone_size: many
d_call: TRBD2
cdr3_nt: TGCGCCAGCAGCTTAACTAGCGGACTCACAGATACGCAGTATTTT
cdr3_aa: CASSLTSGLTDTQYF

j_call: TRBJ1-6
v_call: TRBV12-3/TRBV12-4
clone_size: few
d_call: TRBD1
cdr3_nt: TGTGCCAGCATCCCTAACGGACAGGAATCACCCCTCCACTTT
cdr3_aa: CASIPNGQESPLHF

j_call: TRBJ2-2
v_call: TRBV7-2
clone_size: .
d_call: .
cdr3_nt: TGTGCCAGCAGCCAGCGTCGGACCGGGGAGCTGTTTTTT
cdr3_aa: CASSQRRTGELFF

j_call: TRBJ2-1
v_call: TRBV10-3
clone_size: .
d_call: .
cdr3_nt: TGTGCCATCAGTGGGGTCCTGATGAATGAGCAGTTCTTC
cdr3_aa: CAISGVLMNEQFF

j_call: TRBJ2-2
v_call: TRBV11-3
clone_size: many
d_call: .
cdr3_nt: TGTGCCAGCAGCTTAGAACTGGGCACCGGGGAGCTGTTTTTT
cdr3_aa: CASSLELGTGELFF

j_call: TRBJ2-5
v_call: TRBV7-8
clone_size: .
d_call: .
cdr3_nt: TGTGCCAGCAGCCCTGGCCGGGCGGGGCCGTACTTGGGCTTACAAGAGACCCAGTACTTC
cdr3_aa: CASSPGRAGPYLGLQETQYF

j_call: TRBJ2-5
v_call: TRBV27
clone_size: .
d_call: .
cdr3_nt: TGTGCCAGCAGTTTGGGTCCAGGGACGACCCAAGAGACCCAGTACTTC
cdr3_aa: CASSLGPGTTQETQYF

j_call: TRBJ2-5
v_call: TRBV18
clone_size: many
d_call: .
cdr3_nt: TGTGCCAGCAGCCCCCCGGGGCAAGAGACCCAGTACTTC
cdr3_aa: CASSPPGQETQYF

j_call: TRBJ2-7
v_call: TRBV12-3/TRBV12-4
clone_size: many
d_call: TRBD2
cdr3_nt: TGTGCCAGCAGCCCCTCGGGGGGGGGCACCTACGAGCAGTACTTC
cdr3_aa: CASSPSGGGTYEQYF